The clone carrying this T cell receptor (beta chain) was found once. Its antigen is undetermined. The source of the sample is a study of Graves' ophthalmopathy and Graves' hyperthyroidism. The study's findings and limits: Clonotypes were expanded in thyroid at above 0.001 frequency, and most also appeared in blood.

The V end lost 5 bases, the J end lost 5 bases, and 15 bases lay between the germline ends. Per germline, CDR1 SEHNR and CDR2 FQNEAQ (reference sequence). The CDR3 has 14 amino acids. RNA transcripts were the source from which TCR beta CDR3 regions were amplified. Investigators did first-round RT-PCR with HTBI primers, then second-round multiplex PCR. TCRdb passed the multiplex PCR reads through MiXCR, listing each CDR3 protein once. Among 740,000 or so distinct CDR3 sequences listed, 35% to 50% were seen once. Donors with ophthalmopathy: moderate-to-severe activity, CAS ≥3, NOSPECS ≥4, duration under 3 months. Clinicians made diagnoses from clinical symptoms, serum thyroxine, TRAb, thyroid ultrasound and orbital computed tomography.

Sequencing input: peripheral blood. The clonotype was recovered from an adult man with Graves' ophthalmopathy. V and J are TRBV7-9 and TRBJ2-5; perhaps TRBD2 as D (6 bases). CDR3 sequence: CASSPNAGWETQYF. CDR3 nucleotides: TGTGCCAGCAGCCCAAATGCGGGGTGGGAGACCCAGTACTTC.